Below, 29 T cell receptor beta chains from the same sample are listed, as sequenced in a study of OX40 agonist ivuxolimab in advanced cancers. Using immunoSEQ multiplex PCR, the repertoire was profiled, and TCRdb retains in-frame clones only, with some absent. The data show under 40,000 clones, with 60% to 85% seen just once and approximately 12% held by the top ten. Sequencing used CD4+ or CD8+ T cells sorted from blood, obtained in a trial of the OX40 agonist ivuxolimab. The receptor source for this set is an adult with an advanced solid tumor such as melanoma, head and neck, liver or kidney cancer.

CDR3 DNA sequence: TGTGCCAGCAGTGGCACTAGCGGCACCACCGGGGAGCTGTTTTTT. Its protein product is CASSGTSGTTGELFF. The V gene is TRBV2, the J gene TRBJ2-2, with 8 positions matching TRBD2. Germline CDR1 SNHLY, CDR2 FYNNEI. The CDR3 has 15 residues. V lost 4 bases to trimming and J lost 4 bases; unmatched junction nucleotides: 5.

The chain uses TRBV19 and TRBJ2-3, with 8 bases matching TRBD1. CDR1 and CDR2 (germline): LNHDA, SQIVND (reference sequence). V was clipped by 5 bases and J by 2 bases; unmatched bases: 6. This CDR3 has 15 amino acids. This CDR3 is CASSPRTGFTDTQYF. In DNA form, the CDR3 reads TGTGCCAGTAGTCCAAGGACAGGGTTCACAGATACGCAGTATTTT.

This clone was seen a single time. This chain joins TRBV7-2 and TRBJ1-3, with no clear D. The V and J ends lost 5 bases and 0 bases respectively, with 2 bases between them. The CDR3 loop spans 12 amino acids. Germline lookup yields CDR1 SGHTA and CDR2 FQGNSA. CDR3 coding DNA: TGTGCCAGCAGCCCCTCTGGAAACACCATATATTTT. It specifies CASSPSGNTIYF. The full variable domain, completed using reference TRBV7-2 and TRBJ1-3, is GAGVSQSPSNKVTEKGKDVELRCDPISGHTALYWYRQSLGQGLEFLIYFQGNSAPDKSGLPSDRFSAERTGGSVSTLTIQRTQQEDSAVYLCASSPSGNTIYFGEGSWLTVV.

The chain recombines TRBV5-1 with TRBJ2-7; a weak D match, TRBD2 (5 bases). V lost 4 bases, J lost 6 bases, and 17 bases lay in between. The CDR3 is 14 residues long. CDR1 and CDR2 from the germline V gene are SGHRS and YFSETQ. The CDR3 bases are TGCGCCAGCAGCGAGGCGGGTTTAAACTCCGAGCAGTACTTC. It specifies CASSEAGLNSEQYF. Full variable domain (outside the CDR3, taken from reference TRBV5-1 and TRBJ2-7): KAGVTQTPRYLIKTRGQQVTLSCSPISGHRSVSWYQQTPGQGLQFLFEYFSETQRNKGNFPGRFSGRQFSNSRSEMNVSTLELGDSALYLCASSEAGLNSEQYFGPGTRLTVT.

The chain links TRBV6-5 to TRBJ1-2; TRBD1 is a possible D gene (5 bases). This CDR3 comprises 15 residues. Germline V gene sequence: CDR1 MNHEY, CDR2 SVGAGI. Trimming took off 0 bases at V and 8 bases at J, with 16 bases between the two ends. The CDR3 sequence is CASSYSIPGFFGYTF. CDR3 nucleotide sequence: TGTGCCAGCAGTTACTCGATCCCAGGGTTTTTCGGCTACACCTTC.

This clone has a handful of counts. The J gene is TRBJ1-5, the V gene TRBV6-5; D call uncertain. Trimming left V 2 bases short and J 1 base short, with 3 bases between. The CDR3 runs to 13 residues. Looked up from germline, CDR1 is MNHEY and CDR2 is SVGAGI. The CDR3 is CASSYESNQPQHF. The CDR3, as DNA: TGTGCCAGCAGTTACGAGAGCAATCAGCCCCAGCATTTT.

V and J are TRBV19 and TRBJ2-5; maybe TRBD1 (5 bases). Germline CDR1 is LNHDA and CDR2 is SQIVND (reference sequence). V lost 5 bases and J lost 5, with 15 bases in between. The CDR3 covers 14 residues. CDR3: CASSGQGDRETQYF. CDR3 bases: TGTGCCAGTAGTGGGCAGGGCGATCGGGAGACCCAGTACTTC.

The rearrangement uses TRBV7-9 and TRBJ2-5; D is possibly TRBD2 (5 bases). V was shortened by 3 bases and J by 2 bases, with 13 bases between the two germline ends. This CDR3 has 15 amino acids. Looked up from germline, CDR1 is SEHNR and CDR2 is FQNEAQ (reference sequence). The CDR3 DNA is TGTGCCAGCAGCTTTGGAGGCAGTCCACAAGAGACCCAGTACTTC. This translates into CASSFGGSPQETQYF.

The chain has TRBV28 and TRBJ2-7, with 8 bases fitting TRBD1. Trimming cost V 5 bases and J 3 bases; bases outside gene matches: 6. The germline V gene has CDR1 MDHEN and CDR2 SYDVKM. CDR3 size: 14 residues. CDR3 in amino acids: CASSPQGAGYEQYF. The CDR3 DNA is TGTGCCAGCAGTCCTCAGGGGGCGGGCTACGAGCAGTACTTC.

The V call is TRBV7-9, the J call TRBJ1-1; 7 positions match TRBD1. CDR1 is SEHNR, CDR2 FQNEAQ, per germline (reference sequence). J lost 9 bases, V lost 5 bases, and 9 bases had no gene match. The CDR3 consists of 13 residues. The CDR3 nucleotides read TGTGCCAGCAGCGCCGGGACAGCCAACCAAGCTTTCTTT. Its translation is CASSAGTANQAFF.

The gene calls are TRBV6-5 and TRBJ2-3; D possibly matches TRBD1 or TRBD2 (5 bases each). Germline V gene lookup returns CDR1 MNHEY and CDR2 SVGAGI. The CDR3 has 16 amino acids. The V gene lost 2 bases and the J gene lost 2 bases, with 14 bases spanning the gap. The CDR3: CASSYGAGLNTDTQYF. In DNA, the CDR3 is TGTGCCAGCAGTTACGGGGCGGGCCTCAACACAGATACGCAGTATTTT.

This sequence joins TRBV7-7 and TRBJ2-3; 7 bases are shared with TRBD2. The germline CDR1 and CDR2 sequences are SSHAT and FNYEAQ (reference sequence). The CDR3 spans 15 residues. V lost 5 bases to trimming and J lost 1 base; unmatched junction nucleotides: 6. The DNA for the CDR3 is TGTGCCAGCAGCCCAGGACTAGGGGGCACAGATACGCAGTATTTT. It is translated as CASSPGLGGTDTQYF.

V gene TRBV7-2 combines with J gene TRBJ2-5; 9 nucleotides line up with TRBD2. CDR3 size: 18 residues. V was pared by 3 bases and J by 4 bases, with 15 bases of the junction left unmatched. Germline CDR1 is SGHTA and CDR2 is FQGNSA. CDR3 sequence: CASSFFNWREGLGETQYF. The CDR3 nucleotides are TGTGCCAGCAGCTTTTTTAATTGGCGGGAGGGCCTGGGAGAGACCCAGTACTTC.

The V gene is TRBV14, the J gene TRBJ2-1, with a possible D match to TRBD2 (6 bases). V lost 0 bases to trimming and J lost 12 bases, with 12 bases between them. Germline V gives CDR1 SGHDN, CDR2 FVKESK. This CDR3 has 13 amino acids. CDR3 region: CASSQDWGGVQFF. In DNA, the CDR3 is TGTGCCAGCAGCCAAGACTGGGGCGGGGTGCAGTTCTTC.

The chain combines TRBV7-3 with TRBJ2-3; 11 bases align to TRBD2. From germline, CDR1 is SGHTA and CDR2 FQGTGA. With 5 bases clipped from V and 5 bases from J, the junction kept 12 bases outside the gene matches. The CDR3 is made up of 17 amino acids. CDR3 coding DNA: TGTGCCAGCAGCGAAGGGGTGGGGACTAGCGGCTTAGATACGCAGTATTTT. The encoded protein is CASSEGVGTSGLDTQYF.

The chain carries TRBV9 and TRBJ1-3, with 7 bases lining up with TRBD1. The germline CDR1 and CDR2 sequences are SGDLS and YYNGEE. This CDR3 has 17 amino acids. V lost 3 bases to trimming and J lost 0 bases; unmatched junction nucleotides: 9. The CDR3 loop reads CASSGRGQLSSGNTIYF. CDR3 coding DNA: TGTGCCAGCAGCGGGAGGGGACAGCTGAGCTCTGGAAACACCATATATTTT.

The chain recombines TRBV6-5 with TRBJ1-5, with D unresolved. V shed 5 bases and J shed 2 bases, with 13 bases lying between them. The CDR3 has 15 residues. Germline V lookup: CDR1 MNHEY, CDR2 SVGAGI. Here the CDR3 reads CASSAGFTGNQPQHF. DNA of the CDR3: TGTGCCAGCAGTGCGGGGTTTACTGGCAATCAGCCCCAGCATTTT.

DNA for the CDR3: TGCGCCAGCAGCCGGGACAGGGGGCGGGCCGGGGAGCTGTTTTTT. This translates into CASSRDRGRAGELFF. The rearrangement links TRBV5-1 to TRBJ2-2; 12 positions agree with TRBD1. The germline gives CDR1 SGHRS, CDR2 YFSETQ. The V and J ends lost 4 bases and 6 bases, in that order; junction bases with no gene match: 4. This CDR3 contains 15 residues.

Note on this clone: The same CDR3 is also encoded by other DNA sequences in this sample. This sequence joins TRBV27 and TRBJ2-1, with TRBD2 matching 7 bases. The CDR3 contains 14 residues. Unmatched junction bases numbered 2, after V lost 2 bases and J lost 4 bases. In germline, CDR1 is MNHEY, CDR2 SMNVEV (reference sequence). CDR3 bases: TGTGCCAGCAGTTTACTAGCGGAATACAATGAGCAGTTCTTC. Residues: CASSLLAEYNEQFF.

CDR3 protein: CATSRVQGYEQYF. The DNA for the CDR3 is TGTGCCACCAGCAGAGTACAGGGATACGAGCAGTACTTC. This chain links TRBV15 with TRBJ2-7; tentatively, D is TRBD1 (6 bases). CDR1 is LNHNV, CDR2 YYDKDF, per germline (reference sequence). Trimming removed 1 base from V and 4 bases from J, with 8 bases in between. The length of the CDR3 is 13 residues.

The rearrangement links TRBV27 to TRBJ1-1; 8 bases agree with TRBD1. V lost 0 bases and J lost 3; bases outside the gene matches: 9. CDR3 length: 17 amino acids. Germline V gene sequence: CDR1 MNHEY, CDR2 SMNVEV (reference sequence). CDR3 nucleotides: TGTGCCAGCAGTTTATCGGGTGGGACAGGCGCTCACACTGAAGCTTTCTTT. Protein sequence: CASSLSGGTGAHTEAFF.

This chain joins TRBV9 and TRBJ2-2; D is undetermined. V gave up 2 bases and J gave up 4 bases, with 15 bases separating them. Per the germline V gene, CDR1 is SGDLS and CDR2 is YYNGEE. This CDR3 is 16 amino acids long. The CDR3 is CASSVSSSGFTGELFF. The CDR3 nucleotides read TGTGCCAGCAGCGTCTCCTCTTCCGGTTTCACCGGGGAGCTGTTTTTT. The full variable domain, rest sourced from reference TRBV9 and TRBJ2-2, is DSGVTQTPKHLITATGQRVTLRCSPRSGDLSVYWYQQSLDQGLQFLIQYYNGEERAKGNILERFSAQQFPDLHSELNLSSLELGDSALYFCASSVSSSGFTGELFFGEGSRLTVL.

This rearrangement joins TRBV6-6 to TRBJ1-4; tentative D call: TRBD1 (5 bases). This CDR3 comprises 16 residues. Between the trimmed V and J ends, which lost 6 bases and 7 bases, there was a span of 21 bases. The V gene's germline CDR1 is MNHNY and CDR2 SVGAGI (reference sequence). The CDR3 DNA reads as TGTGCCAGCAGCCAAGGGACCTCAACGTCGAGTGAAAAACTGTTTTTT. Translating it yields CASSQGTSTSSEKLFF.

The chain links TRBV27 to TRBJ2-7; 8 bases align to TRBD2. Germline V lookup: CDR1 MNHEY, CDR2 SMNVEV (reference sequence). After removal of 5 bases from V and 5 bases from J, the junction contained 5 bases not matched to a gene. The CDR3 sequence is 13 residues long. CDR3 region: CASSPGTSNEQYF. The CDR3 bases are TGTGCCAGCAGTCCAGGGACTAGTAACGAGCAGTACTTC.

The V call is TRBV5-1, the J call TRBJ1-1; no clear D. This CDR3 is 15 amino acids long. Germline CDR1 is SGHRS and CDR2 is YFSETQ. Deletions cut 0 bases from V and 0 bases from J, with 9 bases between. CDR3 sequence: CASSLDVRMNTEAFF. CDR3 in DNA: TGCGCCAGCAGCTTGGATGTCAGAATGAACACTGAAGCTTTCTTT. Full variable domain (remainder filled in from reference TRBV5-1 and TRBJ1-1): KAGVTQTPRYLIKTRGQQVTLSCSPISGHRSVSWYQQTPGQGLQFLFEYFSETQRNKGNFPGRFSGRQFSNSRSEMNVSTLELGDSALYLCASSLDVRMNTEAFFGQGTRLTVV.

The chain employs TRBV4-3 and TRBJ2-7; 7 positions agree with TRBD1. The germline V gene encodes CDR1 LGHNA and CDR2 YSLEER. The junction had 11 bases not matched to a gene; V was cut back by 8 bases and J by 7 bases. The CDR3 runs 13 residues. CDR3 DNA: TGCGCCAGCTCTCGACAGGGCCCGGGTGAGCAGTACTTC. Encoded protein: CASSRQGPGEQYF.

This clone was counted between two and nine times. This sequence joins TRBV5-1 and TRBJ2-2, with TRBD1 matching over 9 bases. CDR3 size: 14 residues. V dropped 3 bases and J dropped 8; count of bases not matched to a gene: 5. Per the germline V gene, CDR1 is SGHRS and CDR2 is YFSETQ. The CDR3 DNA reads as TGCGCCAGCAGCTGGGACAGGGAAGGTGGGGAGCTGTTTTTT. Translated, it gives CASSWDREGGELFF.

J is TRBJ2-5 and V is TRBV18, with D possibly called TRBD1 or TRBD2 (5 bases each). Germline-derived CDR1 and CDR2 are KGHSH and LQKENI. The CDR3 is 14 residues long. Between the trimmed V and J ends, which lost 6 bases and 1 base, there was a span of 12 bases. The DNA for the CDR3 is TGTGCCAGCTCCCTCGGGACCATCCAAGAGACCCAGTACTTC. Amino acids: CASSLGTIQETQYF.

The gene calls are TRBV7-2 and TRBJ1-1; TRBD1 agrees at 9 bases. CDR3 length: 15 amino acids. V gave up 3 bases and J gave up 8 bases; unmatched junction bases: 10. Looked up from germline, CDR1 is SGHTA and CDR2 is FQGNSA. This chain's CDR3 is CASSLESRDRVEAFF. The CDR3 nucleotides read TGTGCCAGCAGCTTGGAGTCCCGGGACAGGGTAGAAGCTTTCTTT.